This TCR beta chain stems from a study of cytomegalovirus exposure and HLA in healthy donors. Germline lookup yields CDR1 MDHEN and CDR2 SYDVKM. The CDR3 totals 15 residues. Worth noting for this clone: Antigen unknown. The germline gene is not matched at one end of the junction; a read error may be the cause.

Findings of the study overall: A few CMV-associated chains were confirmed in vitro to be specific for CMV antigens.

This PCR relied on a set of 60 Vbeta primers and 13 Jbeta primers. Sequenced by immunoSEQ multiplex PCR; TCRdb stores in-frame clones only, minus some. The repertoire includes 90,000 to 130,000 clones, 55% to 75% of them detected once, and around 10% sits in the top ten. This sequence joins TRBV28 and TRBJ2-6, with 9 bases matching TRBD1. This receptor was identified in a man younger than 40 in good health and CMV-seropositive. Sequencing input: PBMCs. CDR3 sequence reads: CASLTGGSGANVLAF. The CDR3 DNA is TGTGCCAGCTTGACAGGGGGTTCTGGGGCCAACGTCCTGGCTTTC.